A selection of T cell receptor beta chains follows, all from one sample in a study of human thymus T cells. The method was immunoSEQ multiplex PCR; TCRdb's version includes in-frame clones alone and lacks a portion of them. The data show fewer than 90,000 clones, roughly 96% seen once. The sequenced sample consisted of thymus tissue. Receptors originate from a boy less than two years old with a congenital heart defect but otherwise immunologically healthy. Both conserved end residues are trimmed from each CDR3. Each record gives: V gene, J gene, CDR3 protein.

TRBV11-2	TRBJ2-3	ATGGFKTDTQY
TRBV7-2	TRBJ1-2	ASSLAQGEVFYGYT
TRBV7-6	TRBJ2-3	ASSSSLAGGVTDTQY
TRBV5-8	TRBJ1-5	ASSLIAVRGRWQPQH
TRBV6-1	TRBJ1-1	ASSVGVKVGATEAF
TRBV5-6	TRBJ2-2	ASSLAFQGALCGTGELF
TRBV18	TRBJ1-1	ASSPRGRTEAF
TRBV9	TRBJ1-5	ASSAPGQVSNQPQH
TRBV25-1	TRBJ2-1	ASSESDRGSYNEQF
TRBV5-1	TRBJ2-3	ASLGPAGGPDTQY
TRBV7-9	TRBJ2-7	ASSLSPAGTTYEQY
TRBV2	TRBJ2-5	ASRGTSGGPQETQY
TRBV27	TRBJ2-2	ASSPDRGNTGELF
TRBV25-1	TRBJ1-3	ASKALPGNTIY
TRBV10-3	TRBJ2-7	AISEDREGEQY
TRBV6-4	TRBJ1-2	ASTLHPGGDYGYT
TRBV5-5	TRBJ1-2	ASSWTNYGYT
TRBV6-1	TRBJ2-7	ASSEGKLRRLAISYEQY
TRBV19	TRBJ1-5	ASSILSVGTGGQPYNQPQH
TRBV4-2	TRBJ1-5	ASSQDEGQQNQPQH
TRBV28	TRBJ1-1	ASRSRRANTEAF
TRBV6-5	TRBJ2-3	ASSYDSQDTQY
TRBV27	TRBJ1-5	ASSGYSNQPQH
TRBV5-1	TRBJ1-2	ASSPKTDANYGYT
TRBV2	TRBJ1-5	ASRDSNQPQH
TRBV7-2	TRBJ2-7	ASSLAHPYEQY
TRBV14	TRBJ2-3	ASSQSSGRVAEDTQY
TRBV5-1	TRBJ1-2	ASSLAQGLNYGYT
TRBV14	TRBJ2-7	ASSQDPDSGRHEQY
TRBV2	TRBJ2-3	ASSSGTSTDTQY
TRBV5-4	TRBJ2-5	ASSAGTASGETQY
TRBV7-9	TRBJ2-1	ASVYAGQGEHSPTNEQF
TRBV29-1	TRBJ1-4	SARSAGGNEKLF
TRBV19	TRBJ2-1	ASSIEGDRGYYNEQF
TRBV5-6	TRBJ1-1	ASSLESRGAF
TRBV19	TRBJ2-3	ASSIRLAGITDTQY